This TCR beta chain was retrieved from a study of blood T cells in healthy people across ages (dated by TCRdb to between 2014 and 2017). Regarding the complete study: In model experiments, template switching captured roughly one uniquely barcoded TCR beta cDNA molecule for every two T cells. Donors of different ages were randomly distributed across sequencing lanes to avoid experimental bias. Four age groups were formed from the donors: young (average around 15 years), middle-aged (just under 40), aged (approximately 60) and long-lived (less than 85). Using the same blood draw, the study looked at two additional independent replicas of 1 million unique cDNA reads for two donors, one aged 18 to 30 and the other aged 80 or older. To track age-related changes in TCR beta repertoire diversity, the study relied on deep sequencing normalized with unique cDNA molecular identifiers.

Donors were a few dozen systemically healthy Caucasian individuals from Russia aged roughly 6 to 100 years. Approximately 11 milliliters of peripheral blood were drawn from each donor into EDTA-treated Vacutainer tubes. Ficoll-Paque density-gradient centrifugation was used to isolate PBMCs, with at least 7 million per sample. Trizol reagent was used to extract total RNA from the PBMCs, yielding at least 6 micrograms per sample. Naive CD45RAhigh/CD27high T cell percentages were measured by flow cytometry on a PBMC aliquot from every donor. The table lists this clonotype with a count of one. There is no known antigen for this receptor. No much larger clone is present one base from it, and per-base qualities are unavailable. The paper's findings and limits, for the study overall: The long-lived group showed more naive CD4+ T cells, fewer expanded clones and increased TCR diversity than the aged group, suggesting age selection. As age increased, observed TCR beta diversity per million T cells dropped in a roughly linear way, and a significant reduction was already evident by age about 40. Estimates of total diversity from one million sequenced T cells were regarded as lower bounds and underestimates. Since profiling was done on bulk unsorted PBMCs, naive and antigen-experienced compartments could not be conclusively compared. There was a strong correlation between observed TCR beta diversity and the percentage of naive T cells measured by flow cytometry. Because donor CMV infection status was unknown, age-related changes in expanded clonotypes were potentially confounded.

The library was prepared using 5' RACE. TCRdb lists the instrument as Illumina HiSeq 2500. A second PCR of roughly 6 to 11 cycles was run with a J-beta primer mix and a sample-barcoded 5' primer. A template-switch 5' adaptor carrying 12 random nucleotides introduced a unique molecular identifier onto each TCR beta cDNA molecule. At least 3 million CDR3-containing paired-end reads were obtained from each sample. First-strand cDNA was synthesized from all RNA with the Mint cDNA synthesis kit, primed by a TRBC-specific oligonucleotide. Following uracil-DNA glycosylase treatment, a first 18-cycle PCR with universal primers M1SS and BC2_uni_R was performed on all cDNA. On the authors' methods: For normalization, 1 million high-quality reads, each with a distinct molecular identifier, were randomly selected from each sample. Reads sharing molecular identifiers were discarded rather than binned into consensus sequences. MiTCR, with a Q25 quality threshold and the strictest error-elimination algorithm, was used for CDR3 identification, clonotype clustering and error correction. A nonparametric unseen species model with Euler transformation was used to estimate lower-bound total TCR beta diversity. Starting from the raw public reads, TCRdb applied fastp trimming at Q25, assembled clones with MiXCR and retained in-frame beta chains. Rows matching on CDR3 protein sequence are summarized as one entry with the most common DNA and genes. Clone size and V and J calls follow TCRdb, not the original study. The sample profile shows roughly 1,800,000 distinct CDR3 sequences; about 50% of them were found once. The ten largest account for approximately 2% of the sample.

V was cut back by 2 bases and J by 4 bases, leaving a gap of 12 bases between them. The CDR3 spans 15 residues, from the cysteine through the phenylalanine. Just CDR3 DNA is preserved here, 45 bases in frame from base 1. The germline V gene (reference sequence) provides CDR1 SEHNR and CDR2 FQNEAQ. Here the chain combines TRBV7-9 and TRBJ2-1, with TRBD2 tentatively as D gene (6 bases match). This receptor was obtained from a woman between 40 and 55 years old in good health. The sequenced material came from blood. The DNA reads TGTGCCAGCAGCTTAATGGGGGGTAATTACAATGAGCAGTTCTTC. It translates to CASSLMGGNYNEQFF.